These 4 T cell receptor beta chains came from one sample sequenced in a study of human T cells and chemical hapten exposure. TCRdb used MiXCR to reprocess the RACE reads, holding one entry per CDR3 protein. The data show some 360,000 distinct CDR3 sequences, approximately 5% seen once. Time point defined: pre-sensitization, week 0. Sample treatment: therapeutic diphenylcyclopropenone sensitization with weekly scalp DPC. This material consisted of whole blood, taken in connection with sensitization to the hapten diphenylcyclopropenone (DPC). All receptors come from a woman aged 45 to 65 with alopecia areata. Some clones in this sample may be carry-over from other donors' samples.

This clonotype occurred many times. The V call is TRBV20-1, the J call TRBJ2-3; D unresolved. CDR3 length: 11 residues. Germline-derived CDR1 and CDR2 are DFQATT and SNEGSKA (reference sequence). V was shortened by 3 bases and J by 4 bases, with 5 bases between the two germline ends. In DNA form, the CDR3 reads TGCAGTGCTAGTAATTCAGATACGCAGTATTTT. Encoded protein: CSASNSDTQYF.

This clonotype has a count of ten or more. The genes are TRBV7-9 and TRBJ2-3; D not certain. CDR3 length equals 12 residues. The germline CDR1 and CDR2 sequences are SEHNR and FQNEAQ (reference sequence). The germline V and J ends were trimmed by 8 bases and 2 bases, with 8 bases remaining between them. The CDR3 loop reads CASGRDTDTQYF. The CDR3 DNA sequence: TGTGCCAGCGGCCGAGACACAGATACGCAGTATTTT. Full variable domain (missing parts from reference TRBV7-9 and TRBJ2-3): DTGVSQNPRHKITKRGQNVTFRCDPISEHNRLYWYRQTLGQGPEFLTYFQNEAQLEKSRLLSDRFSAERPKGSFSTLEIQRTEQGDSAMYLCASGRDTDTQYFGPGTRLTVL.

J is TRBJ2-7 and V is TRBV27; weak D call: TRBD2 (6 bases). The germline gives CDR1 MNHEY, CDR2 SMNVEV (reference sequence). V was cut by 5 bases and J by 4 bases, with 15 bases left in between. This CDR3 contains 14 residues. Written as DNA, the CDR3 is TGTGCCAGCAGTCACGCAGGGAGGTCGTACGAGCAGTACTTC. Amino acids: CASSHAGRSYEQYF.

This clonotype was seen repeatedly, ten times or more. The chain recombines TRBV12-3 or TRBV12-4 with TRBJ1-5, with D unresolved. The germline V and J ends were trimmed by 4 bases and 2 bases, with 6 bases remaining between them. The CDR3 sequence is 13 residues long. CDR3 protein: CASSYSRNQPQHF. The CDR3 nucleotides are TGTGCCAGCAGTTACAGCCGCAATCAGCCCCAGCATTTT.